This T cell receptor (beta chain) was identified during a study of cytomegalovirus exposure and HLA in healthy donors (dated by TCRdb to 2015 to 2018). A note on the overall study: In an earlier analysis of fewer than 750 of the donors, about 270 Gb of sequence data and some 100 million unique TCR beta sequences from 180 million or so T cells were reported. Every discovery cohort repertoire had been produced on one sequencing platform. To study patterns of TCR occurrence, a later analysis re-analyzed previously published TCR beta repertoires from 650 to 750 donors and added high-resolution HLA genotyping. Along with the roughly 610-subject first cohort, a separate validation cohort of some 130 different subjects was used. Of the approximately 370 genotyped donors, 75% to 85% were placed in the genetic ancestry cluster associated with self-reported Caucasian donors. Roughly 5 DR-DQ haplotypes were handled as single units for association and clustering, since linkage in the cohort was strong. Across approximately 400 genotyped donors of the cohort, an average of about 200,000 unique TCR beta nucleotide sequences per donor were sequenced, and approximately 17% of those sequences were non-productive. Rather than using new phenotypic data, the later analysis identified candidate immune exposures from TCR beta sequences and from how often those sequences occurred across donors. A later genetic analysis took genome-wide SNP genotypes for about 55% of the roughly 700 donors and used that subset as a discovery cohort. An early release covering 550 to 700 HLA-typed donors comprised approximately 300 gigabases of sequencing data and around 85 million unique TCR sequences. An earlier analysis of about 600 of the donors used high-throughput TCR beta sequencing to judge whether each TCR beta V gene segment behaved as functional or pseudogenic. To predict cytomegalovirus infection status, the study combined high-throughput TCR immunosequencing, statistical association of individual TCRs with disease status, and machine learning. Donor age, sex, ethnicity and CMV serostatus were collected together with the repertoire data. The aim of the study was to test whether cataloging public T cell receptors could identify signatures of past pathogen exposure. Using immunosequencing, the study profiled T cell repertoires from 640 or so subjects and related those repertoires to cytomegalovirus serostatus. HLA typing covered class I and class II loci at four-digit resolution. Typing coverage differed by locus: A, B, C, DRB1 and DQB1 were typed in about 620-630 donors, DQA1 in about 560, DPA1 in around 600, and DPB1 in roughly 450.

The research as a whole found: Only TCR beta chains were sequenced in this cohort, and the absence of alpha or paired-chain data limited detectable features. The study gave a list of roughly 150 TCR beta chains associated with cytomegalovirus. In a later analysis, HLA-associated TCR beta chains were found to be more clonally expanded and to have lower generation probabilities than equally common non-associated chains. Because HLA typing was missing for some donors at each locus, association tests included only the typed subset. The authors suggested that the approach could potentially be extended to other disease states and immunological phenotypes. Compared with the 666-donor mean, donors in an Asian-associated ancestry cluster had fewer N-insertions in productive TCRs, according to a later genetic analysis. Because the 87-base-pair reads could not distinguish some IMGT-functional V segments, including TRBV6-2 and TRBV6-3, those segments were excluded. A further reported finding was that TCR beta sequences accurately predicted the HLA-A and HLA-B alleles for most subjects in the first cohort. Sequencing depth was assumed to be roughly uniform across donors in the presence/absence analyses, though that assumption may not hold. In a later analysis, TCR association rates were found to vary across HLA loci, with the most associated TCRs seen for DRB1 alleles and the fewest for HLA-C alleles. At a false discovery rate of 0.05, a later analysis linked under 20,000 TCR beta sequences to specific HLA alleles. About 17 rarely observed V segments, including chromosome 9 orphons, were excluded from the earlier analysis of about 600 of the donors because counts were too low. According to a later analysis, most CMV-associated TCR beta chains appeared to be HLA-restricted, and the HLA associations seemed to be driven largely by CMV exposure. A later genetic analysis associated a missense DCLRE1C variant with V-gene and J-gene trimming of TCR beta chains, and an independent cohort replicated the association. A cluster of highly shared sequence variants was judged likely to be a technical artifact of the sequencing pipeline. Across donors, most TCR sequences were observed very rarely, whereas some public TCRs were present in many individuals. An earlier analysis of approximately 540 of the donors showed that most TCR beta V segments appeared in productive rearrangements either about 90% or about 30% of the time, which broadly matched IMGT annotations. Cytomegalovirus status was reported to be diagnosed by the classifier with high specificity and sensitivity in both the original and validation cohorts. Linkage disequilibrium might explain the correlated functional status among segregating V segments, but an unknown experimental factor could not be excluded. Immune exposure information for the cohort was limited to CMV serostatus. In vitro tests confirmed that three of the cytomegalovirus-associated TCR beta chains recognize cytomegalovirus antigens. When HLA alleles, especially DR and DQ, strongly co-occurred, attributing TCR associations to individual alleles was difficult. A later analysis reported that several top co-occurrence clusters appeared linked to parvovirus B19, influenza, CMV and Epstein-Barr virus.

The method was the immunoSEQ multiplex PCR assay. The multiplex PCR relied on a mix of 60 forward primers for TCR Vbeta segments and 13 reverse primers for TCR Jbeta segments. A multiplex PCR assay on genomic DNA amplified the CDR3 region of rearranged TCR beta genes. The amplified TCR beta libraries were sequenced on the Illumina HiSeq System as 87-base-pair reads. The paper's processing steps were these. In a later analysis, around 80 million unique TCR beta chains were counted across the 500 to 700 repertoires, and roughly 10 million of these chains were shared by at least two donors. Raw reads were error-corrected and collapsed into unique sequences by a nearest-neighbor algorithm in which closely related sequences were merged to remove PCR and sequencing errors. V, D and J gene segments were assigned by aligning CDR3 sequences to IMGT reference sequences. Each retained sequence needed at least a six-nucleotide match to both a V gene segment and a J gene segment. A rearrangement was called productive if the CDR3 had no stop codons and remained in frame with V and J, and every other rearrangement was called non-productive. Following IMGT convention, CDR3 was defined as the stretch from the second conserved V-encoded cysteine up to the conserved J-encoded phenylalanine. In an earlier analysis of more than 550 of the donors, sequences lacking an unambiguous match to a single V gene segment were excluded. In an earlier analysis of approximately 590 of the donors, a V segment was called functional when productive rearrangements were above 56.7%, and segregating when the standard deviation between donors exceeded 5%. A statistical classification framework was built to diagnose cytomegalovirus status from the catalog of TCR beta chain sequences. In a later analysis, TCR nucleotide sequences were compared against IMGT/GENE-DB human TR gene sequences so that V and J genes could be assigned. In a later analysis, CDR3 sequences and most-parsimonious VDJ recombination scenarios were assigned using the TCRdist pipeline. In a later analysis, every TCR beta chain was defined by the combination of its CDR3 amino acid sequence and its V-gene family, and reads without a unique V-gene family were dropped. In a later analysis, around 600 highly shared, low-generation-probability nucleotide sequences were removed to address suspected cross-contamination and a sequencing artifact. In a later analysis, a clonal expansion index was calculated for each public chain from normalized within-repertoire ranks of inferred template counts. A later analysis computed generation probabilities with a VDJ recombination model fitted to out-of-frame rearrangements, and checked the results against IGoR. A later analysis scored TCR-TCR, TCR-HLA and TCR-CMV co-occurrence with hypergeometric tests, applying a repertoire-size bias correction to TCR pairs. A later analysis estimated false discovery rates by permuting HLA or CMV assignments 20 times. In a later analysis, co-occurring TCRs were grouped using DBSCAN, with TCRdist sequence similarity added in when clustering inside HLA-allele-positive subsets. Repertoires with fewer than 30,000 or more than 120,000 public chains, plus five repertoires with anomalous nucleotide sharing, were excluded from co-occurrence clustering. The table comes from immuneACCESS by way of TCRdb, which keeps in-frame sequences with V and J called. Part of the clones is missing from these tables; in studies checked, under half for an unresolved V gene and the rest for unknown reasons. V, J and clone size derive from that table, while D and trimming were established from the DNA sequence. This sample holds about 180,000 clones; about 80% were observed only once. Over 2% of the sample is in the top ten clones.

Remarks on this clone: Its antigen target is currently unknown. Base qualities are not provided; no much larger clone lies one nucleotide away.

Spanning cysteine to phenylalanine, the CDR3 consists of 14 amino acids. CDR3 DNA is the only sequence kept; it has 42 bases, read in frame from the first base. The germline ends are 9 bases apart after V is trimmed by 3 bases and J by 0 bases. The germline V gene encodes CDR1 SGHVS and CDR2 FNYEAQ. The cohort was made up of approximately 700 healthy bone marrow donors. All cohort members were sampled while nominally healthy, although unrecorded immune exposures were likely present. The donor was CMV seronegative and belonged to the group of roughly 330 seronegative cohort members. A peripheral blood sample was collected from each donor, and TCR beta sequencing was performed on peripheral blood mononuclear cells. The Qiagen DNeasy Blood Extraction Kit was used to extract genomic DNA from the blood cell samples.

Sequencing input: PBMCs. This receptor chain uses TRBV7-6 and TRBJ2-7; TRBD1 is perhaps the D gene, given 6 matching bases. The TCR originated in a woman between 25 and 40 years old in good health and CMV-seronegative. The CDR3 has the sequence CASSFPTGSYEQYF. The sequenced DNA: TGTGCCAGCAGCTTCCCGACAGGCTCCTACGAGCAGTACTTC.